The 15 T cell receptor beta chains below all came from one sample that was sequenced in a study of T cell repertoires in cytomegalovirus infection. TCRdb redid the calling of the reads with MiXCR, one entry per CDR3 protein. This sample carries 680,000 or so distinct CDR3 sequences, around a third of them seen once, and the ten largest clones take roughly 18%. What these receptors recognize is not known. Sample: cultured PBMCs, taken from culture after CMV antigen stimulation. These receptors were taken from a human donor in good health (CMV status not recorded). Some clones in this sample may be carry-over from other donors' samples.

This clonotype has a count of ten or more. The chain recombines TRBV7-2 with TRBJ2-3; 8 positions agree with TRBD2. The germline V gene has CDR1 SGHTA and CDR2 FQGNSA. The CDR3 loop spans 16 amino acids. With V trimmed by 2 bases and J by 2 bases, 6 bases remained unmatched. For the CDR3, the DNA is TGTGCCAGCAGCTTACTAGCGGGTCCAAACACAGATACGCAGTATTTT. This gives the protein CASSLLAGPNTDTQYF.

This clonotype was seen more than once but under ten times. The chain is built from TRBV12-3 or TRBV12-4 and TRBJ2-1; D possibly corresponds to TRBD2 (5 bases). The CDR3 is made up of 12 amino acids. Trimming stripped 8 bases from V and 6 bases from J, with 11 bases between. CDR3 in DNA: TGTGCCAGCGGACTGGGTTTCAATGAGCAGTTCTTC. Protein sequence: CASGLGFNEQFF.

This clonotype has only a few counts. The chain couples TRBV23-1 to TRBJ2-7, with D unclear. TRBV23-1 counts as an open reading frame of uncertain function. The V end lost 2 bases, the J end lost 0 bases, and 23 bases lay between the germline ends. The length of the CDR3 is 19 residues. CDR3 nucleotides: TGCGCCAGCAGTCAACCCGCCGCCAGGACCAATTTTAGCTCCTACGAGCAGTACTTC. Amino acids: CASSQPAARTNFSSYEQYF.

There are a few counts of this clonotype. The chain couples TRBV28 to TRBJ1-5; 7 bases match TRBD1. The CDR3 loop spans 20 amino acids. CDR1 is MDHEN, CDR2 SYDVKM, per germline. Trimming took 5 bases from V and 3 from J; bases not matched to a gene: 22. CDR3 nucleotide sequence: TGTGCCAGCAGTCATTACCTACCATGGACAGGCCAAGCTGCCAATCAGCCCCAGCATTTT. It yields the protein CASSHYLPWTGQAANQPQHF.

The gene calls are TRBV6-6 and TRBJ2-3; weak D call: TRBD2 (6 bases). The CDR3 runs to 15 residues. CDR1 is MNHNY, CDR2 SVGAGI, per germline (reference sequence). Trimming shortened V by 3 bases and J by 0 bases, and 10 bases separated the two germline ends. CDR3 in amino acids: CASSYSSASTDTQYF. CDR3 nucleotides: TGTGCCAGCAGTTATTCTAGCGCAAGCACAGATACGCAGTATTTT.

The chain combines TRBV28 with TRBJ1-1, with D hard to call. Germline CDR1 reads MDHEN; CDR2 reads SYDVKM. The CDR3 sequence is 14 residues long. Trimming removed 3 bases from V and 1 base from J, with 9 bases in between. CDR3 sequence: CASSFYGTNTEAFF. The CDR3 DNA is TGTGCCAGCAGTTTCTATGGCACGAACACTGAAGCTTTCTTT.

This clonotype was seen a handful of times. V and J are TRBV4-1 and TRBJ2-1; 11 bases agree with TRBD2. Germline CDR1 is MGHRA and CDR2 is YSYEKL. The CDR3 extends over 15 amino acids. Losses at the gene ends were 7 bases for V and 8 bases for J; bases not matched to a gene: 10. For the CDR3, the DNA is TGCGCCAGCACCCGAGTAGCGGGGGGGACCGATGAGCAGTTCTTC. This sequence encodes CASTRVAGGTDEQFF.

The chain carries TRBV6-6 and TRBJ1-5; a weak D match, TRBD1 (5 bases). This CDR3 is built from 14 residues. Trimming took 7 bases from V and 4 from J, leaving 14 bases between them. Germline V CDR1 and CDR2: MNHNY, SVGAGI (reference sequence). The chain's CDR3 is CASTGQGQNQPQHF. In DNA form, the CDR3 reads TGTGCCAGCACAGGGCAGGGCCAAAATCAGCCCCAGCATTTT.

The chain has TRBV28 and TRBJ1-5; TRBD1 matches at 7 bases. Per the germline V gene, CDR1 is MDHEN and CDR2 is SYDVKM. J was trimmed by 6 bases and V by 3 bases; bases with no gene match: 5. The CDR3 length is 14 residues. As DNA, the CDR3 is TGTGCCAGCAGTTTCAGGGGGGATCGTCAGCCCCAGCATTTT. Its protein product is CASSFRGDRQPQHF.

In this sample, this clonotype turned up many times. The V and J genes are TRBV11-2 and TRBJ2-1; a possible D gene is TRBD2 (5 bases). CDR3 length: 18 amino acids. Deletions cut 4 bases from V and 6 bases from J, with 25 bases between. The germline V gene has CDR1 SGHAT and CDR2 FQNNGV. This CDR3 is CASSSRRGSDERFNEQFF. DNA of the CDR3: TGTGCCAGCAGCTCACGTCGGGGTAGCGATGAGAGATTCAATGAGCAGTTCTTC.

This clonotype was detected only a few times. The chain links TRBV2 to TRBJ2-1; D uncertain. V lost 3 bases to trimming and J lost 7 bases, with 16 bases between them. The CDR3 is made up of 15 amino acids. Germline V gene sequence: CDR1 SNHLY, CDR2 FYNNEI. CDR3 protein: CASSDKGWGGNEQFF. The CDR3 bases are TGTGCCAGCAGTGACAAGGGATGGGGTGGGAATGAGCAGTTCTTC. The variable domain in full, completed from reference TRBV2 and TRBJ2-1, reads EPEVTQTPSHQVTQMGQEVILRCVPISNHLYFYWYRQILGQKVEFLVSFYNNEISEKSEIFDDQFSVERPDGSNFTLKIRSTKLEDSAMYFCASSDKGWGGNEQFFGPGTRLTVL.

A few counts support this clonotype. The rearrangement links TRBV11-2 to TRBJ1-1; TRBD1 matches at 7 bases. The V gene's germline CDR1 is SGHAT and CDR2 FQNNGV. The V gene end was trimmed by 5 bases and the J gene end by 3 bases; junction bases not matched to a gene: 6. The CDR3 sequence is 14 residues long. CDR3 DNA: TGTGCCAGCAGCCAACAGGGGTTCGACACTGAAGCTTTCTTT. It codes for CASSQQGFDTEAFF. The variable domain in full, completed from reference TRBV11-2 and TRBJ1-1, reads EAGVAQSPRYKIIEKRQSVAFWCNPISGHATLYWYQQILGQGPKLLIQFQNNGVVDDSQLPKDRFSAERLKGVDSTLKIQPAKLEDSAVYLCASSQQGFDTEAFFGQGTRLTVV.

The chain carries TRBV11-1 and TRBJ2-7; possibly TRBD1 for D (7 bases). This CDR3 contains 15 residues. CDR1 and CDR2 from the germline V gene are SGHAT and FQDESV (reference sequence). Deletions cut 1 base from V and 2 bases from J, with 12 bases between. CDR3 in amino acids: CASSLVTGTPYEQYF. The CDR3 DNA follows: TGTGCCAGCAGCTTAGTGACAGGGACTCCCTACGAGCAGTACTTC.

The chain links TRBV7-6 to TRBJ2-2; D is perhaps TRBD1 (6 bases). This CDR3 is 13 amino acids long. Germline V gene lookup returns CDR1 SGHVS and CDR2 FNYEAQ. Trimming took off 3 bases at V and 8 bases at J, with 10 bases between the two ends. CDR3 nucleotide sequence: TGTGCCAGCAGCTTTCAGGGGTTTGGGGAGCTGTTTTTT. This gives the protein CASSFQGFGELFF.

This chain links TRBV7-9 with TRBJ1-5; D ambiguous. Trimming removed 3 bases from V and 0 bases from J, with 6 bases in between. In germline, CDR1 is SEHNR, CDR2 FQNEAQ (reference sequence). This CDR3 comprises 14 residues. DNA for the CDR3: TGTGCCAGCAGCTTCGCCAATAGCAATCAGCCCCAGCATTTT. Its translation: CASSFANSNQPQHF.